This T cell receptor (beta chain) was profiled in a study of radiation and T cells in renal cell carcinoma. The assay was immunoSEQ multiplex PCR, and TCRdb's table has in-frame clones only and misses some. The data show roughly 150,000 clones, roughly 90% seen once. This clone was recorded only once. The sample's time point: baseline pretreatment blood. Documented treatment: 15 Gy SBRT to primary tumor, nephrectomy 4 weeks later. Serial blood draws occurred at baseline and 2 and 4 weeks post-SBRT. Clear cell pathology was present in this patient's renal cell carcinoma. This specimen consisted of blood, obtained from a patient whose treatment included radiotherapy and nephrectomy. The receptor was derived from a woman between 70 and 85 years old with renal cell carcinoma.

The CDR3 DNA is TGTGCCAGCAGCCCTAAGGGGAACACTGAAGCTTTCTTT. This sequence encodes CASSPKGNTEAFF. V gene TRBV7-9 combines with J gene TRBJ1-1; D unclear. V lost 5 bases to trimming and J lost 1 base, with 8 bases between them. Germline V gene lookup returns CDR1 SEHNR and CDR2 FQNEAQ (reference sequence). This CDR3 is 13 amino acids long.